This T cell receptor beta chain was observed in a study of patients and donors after allogeneic stem cell transplantation. TCRdb redid the calling of the RT-PCR reads with MiXCR, one entry per CDR3 protein. The table includes 800,000 to 1,000,000 distinct CDR3 sequences, more than 15% detected once. This clonotype was seen a few times. Specimen: blood, either unsorted or a sorted T cell fraction (not recorded which). This TCR was recovered from a human donor who was either an allogeneic HSCT recipient or a stem cell or donor lymphocyte infusion donor (not recorded which). It is not recorded whose cells these are; they may come from a transplant donor.

CDR3 protein: CASSLGRGKGGAFF. CDR3 sequence (DNA): TGTGCCAGCAGCCTCGGGAGGGGGAAAGGGGGAGCTTTCTTT. The chain recombines TRBV5-6 with TRBJ1-1, with D tentatively TRBD1 (6 bases). Germline V gene sequence: CDR1 SGHDT, CDR2 YYEEEE. V was trimmed by 4 bases and J by 10 bases, leaving 20 bases between them. The CDR3 is 14 amino acids.